The rows below give T cell receptor beta chains drawn from one sample of a study of CD8+CD57+ T cells in acquired aplastic anemia. Each CDR3 protein is one row after TCRdb ran MiXCR on the reads. The sample comprises 400,000 to 450,000 distinct CDR3 sequences, around 72% of which are singletons, and approximately 3.8% rests with the top ten. The specimen sequenced was sorted CD4+, CD8+, or CD8+CD57+ T cells (not recorded which) from PBMCs. The receptors were gathered from a human donor in good health, serving as a control. Both conserved end residues are part of each CDR3. A D gene is named only where the DNA matches it firmly. Not all rows give a size; the values are once, few, many and, for expanded clones, a class.

clone size	D gene	V gene	J gene	CDR3 protein	CDR3 DNA
many	.	TRBV9	TRBJ2-1	CASSLDRSSYNEQFF	TGTGCCAGCAGCCTCGACCGGTCCTCCTACAATGAGCAGTTCTTC
many	.	TRBV20-1	TRBJ1-3	CSARRQEGNTIYF	TGCAGTGCTAGACGGCAGGAGGGAAACACCATATATTTT
.	.	TRBV7-2	TRBJ2-7	CASSFGGPETQYFF	TGTGCCAGCAGCTTTGGCGGACCGGAGACCCAGTACTTCTTC
.	.	TRBV20-1	TRBJ1-2	CSARDRQAMNYGYTF	TGCAGTGCTAGAGATAGACAGGCGATGAACTATGGCTACACCTTC
.	.	TRBV5-1	TRBJ2-3	CASSLQAGSTDTQYF	TGCGCCAGCAGCTTGCAAGCGGGTAGCACAGATACGCAGTATTTT
few	.	TRBV7-2	TRBJ2-7	CASSFGSTYEQYF	TGTGCCAGCAGCTTTGGATCTACCTACGAGCAGTACTTC
many	.	TRBV6-5	TRBJ1-6	CASSRTLRVNSPLHF	TGTGCCAGCAGTCGGACATTAAGGGTAAATTCACCCCTCCACTTT
.	.	TRBV5-1	TRBJ1-5	CASGMSEGYTPQHF	TGCGCCAGCGGCATGTCGGAGGGCTACACGCCCCAGCATTTT
once	.	TRBV10-3	TRBJ1-2	CASSGSDRDWSYTF	TGTGCCAGCAGTGGGTCAGATCGTGACTGGAGCTACACCTTC
.	.	TRBV5-1	TRBJ1-3	CASSTQNRNTIYF	TGCGCCAGCAGCACTCAGAATCGAAACACCATATATTTT
.	TRBD1	TRBV19	TRBJ1-1	CASSSLQGATEAFF	TGTGCCAGTAGTAGCCTACAGGGGGCGACTGAAGCTTTCTTT
.	TRBD2	TRBV11-2	TRBJ2-5	CASSVTGGYQETQYF	TGTGCCAGCAGTGTAACGGGGGGATACCAAGAGACCCAGTACTTC
.	.	TRBV12-3/TRBV12-4	TRBJ1-2	CASSLSRAYNYGYTF	TGTGCCAGCAGTTTGAGCCGGGCCTATAACTATGGCTACACCTTC
many	.	TRBV6-2/TRBV6-3	TRBJ1-2	CASSYWRDNSYGYTF	TGTGCCAGCAGTTACTGGCGGGACAATTCCTATGGCTACACCTTC
many	.	TRBV5-1	TRBJ2-7	CASSLTGTSYEQYF	TGCGCCAGCAGCTTGACAGGGACCTCCTACGAGCAGTACTTC
.	.	TRBV24-1	TRBJ2-1	CATSDMGTIDNEQFF	TGTGCCACCAGTGATATGGGGACAATAGACAATGAGCAGTTCTTC
once	TRBD1	TRBV5-1	TRBJ2-7	CASSFTGGYGQYF	TGCGCCAGCAGCTTCACAGGGGGCTACGGGCAGTACTTC
.	TRBD2	TRBV9	TRBJ2-7	CASSVTTGGYNDF	TGTGCCAGCAGCGTAACCACGGGGGGATACAATGACTTC
.	.	TRBV5-1	TRBJ1-4	CATSMGGEGREKLFF	TGCGCCACCAGCATGGGTGGGGAGGGGCGGGAAAAACTGTTTTTT
many	.	TRBV5-8	TRBJ2-3	CASRSAQKPTDTQYF	TGTGCCAGCAGGTCAGCGCAGAAACCCACAGATACGCAGTATTTT
.	.	TRBV24-1	TRBJ2-5	CATSDRSGDQQPQHF	TGTGCCACCAGTGACCGATCAGGGGACCAACAGCCCCAGCACTTT
many	.	TRBV12-3/TRBV12-4	TRBJ2-1	CASSLAAGRSLYNEQFF	TGTGCCAGCAGTTTAGCGGCAGGGCGGTCTCTGTACAATGAGCAGTTCTTC
.	TRBD2	TRBV29-1	TRBJ2-3	CSVESSGIGDTQYF	TGCAGCGTTGAGTCTAGCGGGATCGGAGATACGCAGTATTTT
.	TRBD2	TRBV11-2	TRBJ2-3	CASSSGLAGGPGDTQYF	TGTGCCAGCAGCTCGGGACTAGCGGGGGGGCCGGGGGATACGCAGTATTTT
many	.	TRBV10-3	TRBJ2-3	CAISESTTRTDTQYF	TGTGCCATCAGTGAGTCTACTACCCGCACAGATACGCAGTATTTT
few	.	TRBV10-3	TRBJ2-7	CAISEFAEQYF	TGTGCCATCAGTGAGTTTGCCGAGCAGTACTTC
.	TRBD1	TRBV2	TRBJ2-5	CVSRGAGDRGQTQYF	TGTGTCAGCAGGGGAGCCGGGGACAGGGGACAGACCCAGTACTTC
.	TRBD1	TRBV5-4	TRBJ1-2	CVSSSTGEAGYTF	TGTGTCAGCAGCTCGACAGGGGAGGCGGGCTACACCTTC
.	.	TRBV20-1	TRBJ2-1	CSADGEAGYNEQFF	TGCAGTGCGGACGGAGAGGCGGGATACAATGAGCAGTTCTTC
.	.	TRBV20-1	TRBJ1-2	CSVSPLDGYNGYTF	TGCAGTGTTTCACCTCTAGACGGCTACAATGGCTACACCTTC
.	TRBD1	TRBV7-2	TRBJ1-2	CASSIVARVRGQYDGYTF	TGTGCCAGCAGCATAGTGGCCAGGGTTAGGGGACAGTACGATGGCTACACCTTC
.	TRBD1	TRBV15	TRBJ1-5	CATSRARDRANEHF	TGTGCCACCAGCAGAGCCCGGGACAGGGCCAATGAGCATTTT
.	.	TRBV7-2	TRBJ1-6	CASSSRTPSPLHF	TGTGCCAGCAGCTCGCGAACCCCCTCACCCCTCCATTTT
.	.	TRBV12-5	TRBJ2-7	CASGTGLAGMRHEQYF	TGTGCTAGTGGCACTGGACTGGCAGGGATGAGGCACGAGCAGTACTTC
.	.	TRBV20-1	TRBJ2-5	CSVSGLQETQYF	TGCAGTGTTTCCGGTCTGCAAGAGACCCAGTACTTC
.	.	TRBV7-2	TRBJ1-5	CASSSWASVETQHF	TGTGCCAGCAGCTCATGGGCTAGCGTGGAGACCCAGCATTTT
.	.	TRBV7-3	TRBJ2-1	CASSLSLRISGGNEQFF	TGTGCCAGCAGCTTAAGTCTCCGGATCTCGGGCGGTAATGAGCAGTTCTTC
few	.	TRBV19	TRBJ1-1	CASSIGRDTEAFF	TGTGCCAGTAGTATTGGCAGGGACACTGAAGCTTTCTTT
.	.	TRBV5-5	TRBJ1-4	CASSLGTDATNEKLFF	TGTGCCAGCAGCTTGGGGACGGACGCAACTAATGAAAAACTGTTTTTT
.	.	TRBV20-1	TRBJ2-1	CSAVQPEDDQFF	TGCAGTGCGGTACAACCTGAGGATGACCAGTTCTTC
few	.	TRBV25-1	TRBJ2-7	CASSVGRGAYEQYF	TGTGCCAGCAGTGTGGGCAGGGGGGCCTACGAGCAGTACTTC
.	.	TRBV12-3/TRBV12-4	TRBJ1-1	CASRRTESTEAFF	TGTGCCAGCAGGAGAACAGAGTCCACTGAAGCTTTCTTT
.	.	TRBV2	TRBJ1-2	CASSDGNYGYTF	TGTGCCAGCAGTGATGGGAACTATGGCTACACCTTC
many	TRBD1	TRBV7-8	TRBJ2-7	CASSTRGQNYEQYF	TGTGCCAGCAGCACCCGGGGACAGAATTACGAGCAGTACTTC
many	.	TRBV20-1	TRBJ2-3	CSARRGAPDTQYF	TGCAGTGCTAGGAGGGGGGCCCCAGATACGCAGTATTTT
.	TRBD1	TRBV2	TRBJ1-6	CASSPGQSSPLHF	TGTGCCAGCAGTCCGGGACAGAGCTCACCCCTCCACTTT
many	TRBD1	TRBV6-1	TRBJ1-2	CASSVNPGQGLYGYTF	TGTGCCAGCAGTGTAAACCCGGGACAGGGTCTCTATGGCTACACCTTC
.	.	TRBV20-1	TRBJ1-4	CSASRAAESGKLFF	TGCAGTGCTAGTAGGGCCGCGGAATCTGGAAAACTGTTTTTT
.	.	TRBV10-2	TRBJ1-3	CASSEGAGNTIYF	TGCGCCAGCAGCGAGGGGGCTGGAAACACCATATATTTT
.	.	TRBV7-9	TRBJ2-5	CASSLVQTRAF	TGTGCCAGCAGCTTAGTCCAGACCCGGGCCTTC
.	.	TRBV7-2	TRBJ1-5	CASSRSMGGDQPQHF	TGTGCCAGCAGCCGATCTATGGGAGGGGATCAGCCCCAGCATTTT
many	TRBD1	TRBV27	TRBJ2-7	CASSDREYEQYF	TGTGCCAGCAGCGACAGGGAGTACGAGCAGTACTTC
.	.	TRBV4-2	TRBJ1-4	CASRQGGGPGNEKLFF	TGTGCCAGCAGACAGGGAGGCGGTCCCGGTAATGAAAAACTGTTTTTT